This T cell receptor (beta chain) appears in the sequencing data of a study of blood T cell repertoires in COVID-19. CDR1 and CDR2 (germline): ENHRY, SYGVKD. The CDR3 loop spans 13 amino acids. V trimming: 6 bases; J trimming: 4 bases; junction bases outside the gene matches: 2. Libraries were prepared by immunoSEQ multiplex PCR; TCRdb keeps only in-frame clonotypes and omits some of them. The sample holds 30,000 to 35,000 clones, 70% to 80% seen once. Sequenced: peripheral blood. The clonotype comes from an elderly man with acute or convalescent COVID-19. The genes are TRBV10-3 and TRBJ1-4, with TRBD1 identical over 7 bases. CDR3 sequence: CAISDRVNEKLFF. The CDR3 DNA reads as TGTGCCATCAGCGACAGGGTTAATGAAAAACTGTTTTTT.